This T cell receptor (beta chain) was sequenced during a study of brain T cells in children with intractable seizures. Findings of the study overall: Clones missing pre-surgery may reflect undersampling of that blood sample.

Specified time point: blood from clinic visit 5 months post-surgery; TSC patient then seizure free. Surgery cases with the highest brain T cell transcript signatures were chosen for sequencing. Pre-surgery treatment included at least one anti-epileptic drug. With regard to this clone: Its antigen is not known.

Clones were read by immunoSEQ multiplex PCR, and TCRdb kept only the in-frame ones, dropping some. Here the sample spans about 340,000 clones, over 90% being singletons. After removal of 2 bases from V and 0 bases from J, the junction contained 12 bases not matched to a gene. Per the germline V gene, CDR1 is ENHRY and CDR2 is SYGVKD. The CDR3 length is 18 residues. The chain employs TRBV10-3 and TRBJ1-1, with 7 bases that match TRBD1. The TCR sequence derives from a boy under three years old with tuberous sclerosis and intractable seizures. Sequenced material: peripheral blood, taken 4 to 6 months after surgery. The CDR3 bases are TGTGCCATCAGTGAGAATACGGACAGGCTTCCTATGAACACTGAAGCTTTCTTT. This sequence encodes CAISENTDRLPMNTEAFF.